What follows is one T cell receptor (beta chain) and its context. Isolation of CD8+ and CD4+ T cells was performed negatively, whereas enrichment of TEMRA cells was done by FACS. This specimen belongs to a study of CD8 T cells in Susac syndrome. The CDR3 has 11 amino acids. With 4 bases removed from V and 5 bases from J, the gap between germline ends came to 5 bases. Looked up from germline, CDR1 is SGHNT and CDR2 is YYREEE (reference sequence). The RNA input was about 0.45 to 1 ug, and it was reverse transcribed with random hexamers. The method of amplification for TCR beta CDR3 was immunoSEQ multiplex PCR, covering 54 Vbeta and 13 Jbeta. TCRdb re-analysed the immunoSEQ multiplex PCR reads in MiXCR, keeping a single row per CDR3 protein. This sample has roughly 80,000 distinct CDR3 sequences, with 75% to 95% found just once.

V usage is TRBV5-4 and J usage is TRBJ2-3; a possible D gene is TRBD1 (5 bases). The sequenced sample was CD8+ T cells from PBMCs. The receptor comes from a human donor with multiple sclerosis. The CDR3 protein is CASSQGDTQYF. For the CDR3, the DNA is TGTGCCAGCAGCCAGGGAGATACGCAGTATTTT. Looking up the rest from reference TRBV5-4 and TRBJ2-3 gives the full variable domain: ETGVTQSPTHLIKTRGQQVTLRCSSQSGHNTVSWYQQALGQGPQFIFQYYREEENGRGNFPPRFSGLQFPNYSSELNVNALELDDSALYLCASSQGDTQYFGPGTRLTVL.